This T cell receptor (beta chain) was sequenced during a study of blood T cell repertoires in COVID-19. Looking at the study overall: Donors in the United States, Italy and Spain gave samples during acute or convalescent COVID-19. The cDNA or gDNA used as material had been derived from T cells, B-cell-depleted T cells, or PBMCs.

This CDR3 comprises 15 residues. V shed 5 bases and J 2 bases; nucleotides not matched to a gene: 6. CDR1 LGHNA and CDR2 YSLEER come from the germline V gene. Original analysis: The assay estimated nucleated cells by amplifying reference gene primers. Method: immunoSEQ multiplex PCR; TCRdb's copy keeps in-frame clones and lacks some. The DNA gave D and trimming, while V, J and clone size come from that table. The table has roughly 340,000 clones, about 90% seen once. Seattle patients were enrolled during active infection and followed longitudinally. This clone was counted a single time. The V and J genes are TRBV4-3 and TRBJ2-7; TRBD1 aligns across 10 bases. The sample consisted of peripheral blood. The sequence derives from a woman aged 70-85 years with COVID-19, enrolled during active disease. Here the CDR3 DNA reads TGCGCCAGCAGCTCTGGGACAGGGGAACCCTACGAGCAGTACTTC. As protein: CASSSGTGEPYEQYF.